This is a list of T cell receptor beta chains from one sample in a study of blood T cell repertoires in COVID-19. Sequencing used immunoSEQ multiplex PCR; TCRdb keeps in-frame clones, though not all of them. The sample has about 130,000 clones; approximately 80% are singletons. Sequenced: peripheral blood. These receptor sequences come from a man aged 55 to 70 who had recovered from COVID-19. The CDR3 runs from the conserved cysteine through the conserved F or W. D genes are given only for firm matches. Clone size is shown for a subset of rows, as once, few, many or a class of expanded clone.

TRBJ2-3,TRBD2,TRBV7-3,-,CASSSRREGRDTQYF,TGTGCCAGCAGCTCCCGGCGGGAGGGCCGGGATACGCAGTATTTT
TRBJ2-2,TRBD1,TRBV6-1,-,CASSGTGRYFTGELFF,TGTGCCAGCAGTGGGACAGGGCGGTATTTCACCGGGGAGCTGTTTTTT
TRBJ1-1,-,TRBV5-1,-,CASSSPGGVEAFF,TGCGCCAGCAGCTCCCCCGGGGGGGTTGAAGCTTTCTTT
TRBJ1-6,-,TRBV30,-,CAWLTLEGSPLHF,TGTGCCTGGCTAACTCTCGAGGGTTCACCCCTCCACTTT
TRBJ1-5,-,TRBV28,-,CASSSTGNQPQHF,TGTGCCAGCAGCTCGACAGGCAATCAGCCCCAGCATTTT
TRBJ2-7,-,TRBV11-1,once,CASSPRVGSSYEQYF,TGTGCCAGCAGCCCGAGGGTCGGGAGCTCCTACGAGCAGTACTTC
TRBJ1-4,TRBD1,TRBV30,-,CAWSVGGNGEKLFF,TGTGCCTGGAGTGTAGGGGGCAACGGTGAAAAACTGTTTTTT
TRBJ1-2,-,TRBV7-2,-,CASSLGGVGNYGYTF,TGTGCCAGCAGCCTGGGGGGTGTCGGCAACTATGGCTACACCTTC
TRBJ2-2,-,TRBV19,-,CASSIEDIGAGELFF,TGTGCCAGTAGTATTGAGGACATAGGCGCCGGGGAGCTGTTTTTT
TRBJ1-3,-,TRBV6-6,-,CASSYPAGQENTIYF,TGTGCCAGCAGTTACCCTGCAGGTCAGGAAAACACCATATATTTT
TRBJ2-1,-,TRBV3-1/TRBV3-2,-,CASSQAKFGFPGNEQFF,TGTGCCAGCAGCCAAGCGAAGTTTGGGTTCCCGGGCAATGAGCAGTTCTTC
TRBJ2-7,TRBD2,TRBV6-5,-,CASSRGGSYEQYF,TGTGCCAGCAGCCGCGGGGGATCCTACGAGCAGTACTTC
TRBJ1-1,-,TRBV4-3,once,CASSQGELGSGEAFF,TGCGCCAGCAGCCAGGGAGAGTTGGGGAGTGGGGAAGCTTTCTTT
TRBJ2-7,-,TRBV6-2/TRBV6-3,once,CASSYSQLSSYEQYF,TGTGCCAGCAGTTATTCCCAACTTAGCTCCTACGAGCAGTACTTC
TRBJ1-5,-,TRBV7-2,-,CASSVRQLNQPQHF,TGTGCCAGCAGCGTGCGACAGTTAAATCAGCCCCAGCATTTT
TRBJ2-7,-,TRBV30,-,CAWSVAGTSYEQYF,TGTGCCTGGAGTGTAGCGGGCACCTCCTACGAGCAGTACTTC
TRBJ2-2,-,TRBV2,once,CASSRSGMAGELFF,TGTGCCAGCAGCCGCTCGGGTATGGCCGGGGAGCTGTTTTTT
TRBJ1-5,-,TRBV7-2,-,CASSLNKNQPQHF,TGTGCCAGCAGCTTAAACAAGAATCAGCCCCAGCATTTT
TRBJ1-5,-,TRBV10-2,-,CASRHGGEVEPQHF,TGCGCCAGCAGGCACGGGGGGGAAGTCGAGCCCCAGCATTTT
TRBJ2-1,TRBD2,TRBV20-1,-,CSASITSGRNNEQFF,TGCAGTGCTAGTATTACTAGCGGGAGAAACAATGAGCAGTTCTTC
TRBJ1-6,-,TRBV11-2,-,CASSPAAGGTSHSPLHF,TGTGCCAGCAGCCCGGCGGCGGGAGGGACATCACATTCACCCCTCCACTTT
TRBJ1-3,-,TRBV7-2,-,CASSPNSGNTIYF,TGTGCCAGCAGCCCTAATTCCGGAAACACCATATATTTT
TRBJ1-4,-,TRBV5-1,-,CASSLGPTGYNEKLFF,TGCGCCAGCAGCTTGGGCCCGACTGGATACAATGAAAAACTGTTTTTT
TRBJ2-2,TRBD1,TRBV7-2,few,CASSPWTGDAGELFF,TGTGCCAGCAGCCCCTGGACAGGGGATGCCGGGGAGCTGTTTTTT
TRBJ2-5,TRBD2,TRBV7-3,-,CASSLTSGSGETQYF,TGTGCCAGCAGCCTTACTAGCGGGAGCGGGGAGACCCAGTACTTC
TRBJ2-5,-,TRBV18,-,CASSPRQQETQYF,TGTGCCAGCTCACCAAGACAACAAGAGACCCAGTACTTC
TRBJ1-5,-,TRBV28,-,CASSFLGSGRSNQPQHF,TGTGCCAGCAGTTTCCTTGGATCAGGGAGGAGCAATCAGCCCCAGCATTTT
TRBJ2-1,TRBD2,TRBV29-1,-,CSSSGGYNEQFF,TGCAGCTCTAGCGGGGGGTACAATGAGCAGTTCTTC
TRBJ2-3,-,TRBV5-1,-,CASSLRQNTDTQYF,TGCGCCAGCAGCTTAAGACAGAACACAGATACGCAGTATTTT
TRBJ2-5,TRBD2,TRBV5-1,few,CASRIAGEETQYF,TGCGCCAGCAGAATAGCGGGAGAAGAGACCCAGTACTTC
TRBJ1-5,-,TRBV12-5,once,CASGLSRPGWEQPQHF,TGTGCTAGTGGTTTGTCTCGCCCGGGGTGGGAACAGCCCCAGCATTTT
TRBJ2-5,-,TRBV5-1,-,CASSLGGGNMYQETQYF,TGCGCCAGCAGCTTGGGGGGCGGGAATATGTACCAAGAGACCCAGTACTTC
TRBJ1-2,TRBD1,TRBV2,-,CASTTQGAEYGYTF,TGTGCCAGCACCACACAGGGGGCAGAATATGGCTACACCTTC
TRBJ2-2,-,TRBV5-1,-,CASSLLQGSDTGELFF,TGCGCCAGCAGCTTGCTTCAGGGGAGTGACACCGGGGAGCTGTTTTTT
TRBJ2-7,-,TRBV28,-,CASVKSGSYEQYF,TGTGCCAGCGTAAAAAGCGGATCCTACGAGCAGTACTTC
TRBJ2-7,TRBD1,TRBV6-2/TRBV6-3,-,CASSSDRYAYEQYF,TGTGCCAGCAGTTCGGACAGGTATGCCTACGAGCAGTACTTC
TRBJ1-5,TRBD1,TRBV30,once,CAWSGSPTGGSRPQHF,TGTGCCTGGAGTGGGTCCCCCACAGGGGGGAGCCGGCCCCAGCATTTT
TRBJ2-7,TRBD1,TRBV7-9,-,CASSLAGQAYEQYF,TGTGCCAGCAGCTTAGCGGGACAGGCCTACGAGCAGTACTTC
TRBJ2-7,TRBD2,TRBV7-9,-,CASSLVNSGRAGEQYF,TGTGCCAGCAGCTTAGTGAATAGCGGGAGGGCCGGCGAGCAGTACTTC
TRBJ1-2,-,TRBV19,-,CASSPRDTSNYGYTF,TGTGCCAGTAGTCCCCGGGACACTTCTAACTATGGCTACACCTTC
TRBJ1-2,-,TRBV28,-,CASSLYAGSDYGYTF,TGTGCCAGCAGTTTATATGCAGGCTCAGACTATGGCTACACCTTC
TRBJ2-7,-,TRBV4-1,-,CASSKGPQDSAYEQYF,TGCGCCAGCAGTAAGGGTCCTCAGGACTCCGCCTACGAGCAGTACTTC
TRBJ2-6,-,TRBV21-1,-,CASSKPTPLTVTGANVLTF,TGTGCCAGCAGCAAACCCACCCCGCTGACAGTAACTGGGGCCAACGTCCTGACTTTC
TRBJ2-7,TRBD1,TRBV3-1/TRBV3-2,-,CASSQLGTGGIEQYF,TGTGCCAGCAGTCAGTTGGGGACAGGGGGTATCGAGCAGTACTTC
TRBJ1-4,-,TRBV30,-,CAWSVQTNEKLFF,TGTGCCTGGAGTGTCCAAACTAATGAAAAACTGTTTTTT
TRBJ2-1,TRBD2,TRBV4-2,-,CASSQLAGDNEQFF,TGTGCCAGCAGCCAACTAGCGGGAGACAATGAGCAGTTCTTC
TRBJ1-4,TRBD1,TRBV2,-,CASSGGQPNEKLFF,TGTGCCAGCAGTGGGGGACAGCCGAATGAAAAACTGTTTTTT
TRBJ2-2,-,TRBV11-3,few,CASSLIVGRYTGELFF,TGTGCCAGCAGCTTAATTGTGGGGAGGTACACCGGGGAGCTGTTTTTT
TRBJ2-3,TRBD2,TRBV7-2,-,CASSLNVRLAGVEDTQYF,TGTGCCAGCAGCTTAAACGTCCGCCTAGCGGGAGTTGAAGATACGCAGTATTTT
TRBJ1-2,-,TRBV28,-,CASSSPHKLGIRGYGYTF,TGTGCCAGCAGTTCCCCTCATAAACTCGGGATTAGAGGCTATGGCTACACCTTC
TRBJ1-4,-,TRBV29-1,-,CSVEEESNEKLFF,TGCAGCGTTGAAGAGGAGAGCAATGAAAAACTGTTTTTT
TRBJ1-1,-,TRBV5-1,-,CASRYTGGPQGTEAFF,TGCGCCAGCAGGTACACGGGGGGGCCCCAGGGCACTGAAGCTTTCTTT
TRBJ1-4,TRBD1,TRBV4-3,-,CASSQAVGQGHEKLFF,TGCGCCAGCAGCCAAGCTGTGGGACAGGGCCATGAAAAACTGTTTTTT
TRBJ2-7,-,TRBV10-3,-,CAISGAETYEQYF,TGTGCCATCAGTGGCGCGGAGACCTACGAGCAGTACTTC